This TCR beta chain comes out of a study of blood T cell repertoires in COVID-19. Sequenced by immunoSEQ multiplex PCR; TCRdb stores in-frame clones only, minus some. The table lists approximately 70,000 clones, around nine tenths of them singletons. With 3 bases removed from V and 9 bases from J, the gap between germline ends came to 14 bases. This CDR3 has 13 amino acids. Germline V CDR1 and CDR2: SGHAT, FQNNGV. J is TRBJ1-1 and V is TRBV11-2; D unresolved. The specimen sequenced was peripheral blood. The receptor comes from a woman aged 55 to 70 with acute or convalescent COVID-19. CDR3 residues: CASSLREELQAFF. The CDR3 DNA reads TGTGCCAGCAGCTTGCGGGAAGAGCTACAAGCTTTCTTT.